This T cell receptor (beta chain) was recovered during a study of T cells in Graves' hyperthyroidism and ophthalmopathy. Study context: Peripheral blood was collected at initial diagnosis, before any treatment.

RNA transcripts served as the template for amplifying TCR beta CDR3 regions. The HTBI primer set was used in a first-round RT-PCR of the TCR CDR3. TCRdb reprocessed the multiplex PCR reads with MiXCR, giving one entry per CDR3 protein. This table holds around 250,000 distinct CDR3 sequences, approximately 25% found once. CDR1 is MNHNS and CDR2 is SASEGT in the germline V gene. This CDR3 has 14 residues. This clonotype occurred many times. Its antigen is not identified. One junction end disagrees with the germline gene, perhaps due to a read error. Uncontrolled infection, other autoimmune disease, pregnancy and lactation each barred patients from inclusion. The study, taken as a whole, reports: It was a median 6.5 months before onset that the model predicted ophthalmopathy. Within blood appeared most thyroid clonotypes that had expanded above 0.001.

The chain recombines TRBV6-1 with TRBJ2-3; 8 nucleotides agree with TRBD2. The TCR sequence derives from a woman aged 40-49 years with Graves' ophthalmopathy. The sequencing input was blood. The CDR3 DNA reads as TGTGCCAGCAGTAAAGCGGGAGTGTCTGATACGCAGTATTTT. Amino acids: CASSKAGVSDTQYF.